The present T cell receptor beta chain was sequenced within a study of Ad26.COV2.S vaccination and SARS-CoV-2 variants (dated by TCRdb to the early 2020s). Background for the entire study: Vaccine-arm donors were drawn from COV1001, a multicentre, randomized, double-blind, placebo-controlled phase I-IIa trial of Ad26.COV2.S in healthy adults. Ad26.COV2.S was administered intramuscularly at 5 x 10^10 or 1 x 10^11 viral particles, either as a single shot or as two shots given 56 days apart. TCRbeta repertoire sequencing served as the tool for gauging how specific and how broad the SARS-CoV-2-reactive T cell receptors were following Ad26.COV2.S vaccination. A total of around 32 samples were included in the TCR-sequenced set, comprising around 19 Ad26.COV2.S vaccine recipients, 5 placebo recipients and 8 SARS-CoV-2 convalescent individuals. Trial participants were randomized into five groups of five: low-dose or high-dose Ad26.COV2.S given once or twice, or placebo on both occasions. Investigators remained blinded to trial group allocation during experiments and outcome assessment. Results and caveats for the whole study, not just this receptor: It was noted by the authors that total T cell responses may have been underestimated by the TCR breadth and depth analyses. Non-spike TCR breadth was comparable between vaccine and placebo recipients, consistent with the vaccine containing only spike. Spike-specific TCR breadth was higher in Ad26.COV2.S recipients than in placebo recipients (P = 0.0014). The study was not powered for comparison of responses between vaccine doses or regimens. After vaccination, spike-specific CD8+ and CD4+ T cell responses were reported to show substantial breadth.

Taken with the paper, the label for treatment or condition translates to: some 19 received Ad26.COV2.S at low or high dose, single or two shots; roughly five received placebo; per-sample allocation not given. For vaccine and placebo recipients, repertoires were sequenced using samples collected on day 63 after the first injection. In Cohort 1b, 25 or so adults aged 18-55 years were enrolled at a single site in Boston, USA, between 29 July and 7 August 2020. Ad26.COV2.S consisted of a replication-incompetent adenovirus type 26 vector by which a prefusion-stabilized SARS-CoV-2 spike protein from the original Wuhan strain was expressed. With regard to this clone: No cognate antigen has been identified for it. No base qualities exist here, and no much larger clone lies one base off it.

CDR1 LNHNV and CDR2 YYDKDF are derived from the germline V gene (reference sequence). V has 0 bases trimmed and J has 6 bases trimmed; junction bases matching no gene number 8. The CDR3 contains 17 residues, cysteine and phenylalanine counted. The entry retains the CDR3 DNA only, 51 bases that are in frame from base 1. TCRbeta CDR3 regions were sequenced with the immunoSEQ Assay. After extraction, genomic DNA underwent amplification by bias-controlled multiplex PCR, followed by high-throughput sequencing. In the authors' own workflow: To quantify the absolute abundance of every unique TCRbeta CDR3 region, sequences were collapsed and filtered. Usable DNA was measured by amplifying reference genes present in all nucleated cells, and TCRbeta template counts were normalized to that usable DNA to estimate T cell fraction. Repertoire TCRs were annotated as SARS-CoV-2-specific by exact matching of V gene, CDR3 amino acid sequence and J gene to a known reactive TCR set. MIRA supplied the reference SARS-CoV-2 TCR set, which was filtered for enrichment in COVID-19-positive ImmuneCODE repertoires so that public or cross-reactive TCRs were removed. Using the MIRA antigens, annotated TCRs were further analysed by specific ORF or by position within an ORF. Depth was the summed frequency of annotated unique rearrangements, while breadth was defined as annotated unique rearrangements over total unique productive rearrangements. Two-sided Wilcoxon rank-sum tests were used to compare TCR breadth between groups. As stored in TCRdb, this immuneACCESS dataset retains in-frame rearrangements with V and J assigned. A fraction of the clones does not appear; measured against another copy, unresolved V genes explain less than half of the discrepancy, and the remainder lacks a known reason. V, J and clone size are taken as reported in that table, and D and trimming were inferred from the DNA itself. For this sample there are around 270,000 clones; about 83% appear just once. The top ten clones comprise 2.5% to 3.5% of the sample.

The sequence derives from a person aged 18 to 59 who received the Ad26.COV2.S COVID-19 vaccine or a placebo. This specimen consisted of peripheral blood, obtained in a trial of Ad26.COV2.S vaccine versus placebo. The chain couples TRBV15 to TRBJ2-1, with TRBD2 identical over 10 junction bases. The sequence in DNA is TGTGCCACCAGCAGAGATTATGGGTCTAGCGGGAGCAATGAGCAGTTCTTC. Its protein product is CATSRDYGSSGSNEQFF.